This TCR beta chain was documented in a study of blood T cell repertoires in COVID-19. The V and J ends lost 0 bases and 0 bases respectively, with 7 bases between them. Germline CDR1 is KGHSH and CDR2 is LQKENI. The CDR3 length is 15 residues. Original methodology: By means of reference gene primer amplification, nucleated cell counts were estimated. Measured with immunoSEQ multiplex PCR; TCRdb has only the in-frame clones, and not every one. V and J calls and clone size come straight from that table; D and trimming were deduced from the DNA. The sample contains approximately 210,000 clones, more than 70% of which appear only once.

The chain couples TRBV18 to TRBJ2-3, with D unclear. The receptor comes from a woman aged 45-65 years with acute or convalescent COVID-19. Material for sequencing was peripheral blood. CDR3 bases: TGTGCCAGCTCACCACCTTCAACTAGCACAGATACGCAGTATTTT. It is translated as CASSPPSTSTDTQYF.